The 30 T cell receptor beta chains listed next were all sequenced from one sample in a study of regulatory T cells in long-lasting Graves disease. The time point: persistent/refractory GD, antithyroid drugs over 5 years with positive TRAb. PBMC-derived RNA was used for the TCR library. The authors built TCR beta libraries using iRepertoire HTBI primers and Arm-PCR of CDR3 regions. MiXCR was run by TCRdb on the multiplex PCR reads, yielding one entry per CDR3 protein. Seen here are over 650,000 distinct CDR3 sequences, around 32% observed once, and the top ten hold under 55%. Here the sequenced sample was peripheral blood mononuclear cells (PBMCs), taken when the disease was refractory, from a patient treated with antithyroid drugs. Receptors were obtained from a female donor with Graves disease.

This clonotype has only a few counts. CDR3 bases: TGTGCCAGCAGCTTAGTTGGGGCAGGGACTTTGAACACTGAAGCTTTCTTT. Translated, it gives CASSLVGAGTLNTEAFF. The rearrangement joins TRBV7-9 to TRBJ1-1, with a possible D match to TRBD1 (5 bases). Trimming cost V 1 base and J 0 bases, with 15 bases left between them. The CDR3 sequence is 17 residues long. Per germline, CDR1 SEHNR and CDR2 FQNEAQ (reference sequence).

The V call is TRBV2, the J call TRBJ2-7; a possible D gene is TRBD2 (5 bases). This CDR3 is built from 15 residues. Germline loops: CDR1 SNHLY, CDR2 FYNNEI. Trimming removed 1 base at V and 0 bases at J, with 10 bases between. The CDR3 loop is CASSEGVAYSYEQYF. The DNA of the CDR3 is TGTGCCAGCAGTGAAGGGGTAGCGTACTCCTACGAGCAGTACTTC.

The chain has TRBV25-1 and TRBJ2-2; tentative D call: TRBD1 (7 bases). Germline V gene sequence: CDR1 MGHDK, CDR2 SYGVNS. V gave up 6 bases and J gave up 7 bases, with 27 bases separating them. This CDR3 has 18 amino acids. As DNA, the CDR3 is TGTGCCAGCAGGACAGGGCGCGCGGGATACAAATTGGGCGGGGAGCTGTTTTTT. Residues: CASRTGRAGYKLGGELFF.

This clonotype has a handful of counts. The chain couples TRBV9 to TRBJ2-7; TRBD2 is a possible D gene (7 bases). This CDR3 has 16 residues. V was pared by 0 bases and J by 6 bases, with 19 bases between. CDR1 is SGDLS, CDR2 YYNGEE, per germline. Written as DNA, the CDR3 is TGTGCCAGCAGCGTAGCGGTGGGAGGGCCAGGGGTCGAGCAGTACTTC. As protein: CASSVAVGGPGVEQYF.

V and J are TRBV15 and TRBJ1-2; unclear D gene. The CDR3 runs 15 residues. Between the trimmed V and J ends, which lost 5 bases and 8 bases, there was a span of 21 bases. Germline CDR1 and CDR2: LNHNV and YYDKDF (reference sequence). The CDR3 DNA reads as TGTGCCACCAGCCGGGGAGTGGAGCCATATGGGGGCTACACCTTC. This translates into CATSRGVEPYGGYTF. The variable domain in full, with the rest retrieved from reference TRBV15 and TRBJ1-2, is DAMVIQNPRYQVTQFGKPVTLSCSQTLNHNVMYWYQQKSSQAPKLLFHYYDKDFNNEADTPDNFQSRRPNTSFCFLDIRSPGLGDTAMYLCATSRGVEPYGGYTFGSGTRLTVV.

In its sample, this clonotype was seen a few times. CDR3 DNA sequence: TGTGCCAGCAGCGCAATATCGGAGCCACACGAGCAGTACTTC. Translating gives CASSAISEPHEQYF. This chain uses TRBV7-9 with TRBJ2-7; D is unclear. V lost 5 bases and J 5 bases, leaving 16 bases between the germline ends. CDR1 SEHNR and CDR2 FQNEAQ come from the germline V gene (reference sequence). The length of the CDR3 is 14 residues.

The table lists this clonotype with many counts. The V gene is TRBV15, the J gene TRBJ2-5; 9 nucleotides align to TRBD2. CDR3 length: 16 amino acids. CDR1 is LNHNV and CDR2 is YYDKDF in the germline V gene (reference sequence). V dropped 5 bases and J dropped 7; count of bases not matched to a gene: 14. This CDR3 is CATSLGSSGSLGTQYF. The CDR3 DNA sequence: TGTGCCACCAGCCTAGGAAGTAGCGGGAGTTTAGGGACCCAGTACTTC.

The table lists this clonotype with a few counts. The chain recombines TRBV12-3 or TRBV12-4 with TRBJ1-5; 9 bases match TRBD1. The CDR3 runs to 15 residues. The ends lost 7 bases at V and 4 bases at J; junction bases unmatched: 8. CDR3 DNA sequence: TGTGCCAGCATTATTGGGACAGGGCATAATCAGCCCCAGCATTTT. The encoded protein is CASIIGTGHNQPQHF.

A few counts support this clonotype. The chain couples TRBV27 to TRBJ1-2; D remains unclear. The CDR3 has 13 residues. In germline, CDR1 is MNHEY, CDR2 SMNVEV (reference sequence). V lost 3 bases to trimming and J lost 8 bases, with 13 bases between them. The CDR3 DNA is TGTGCCAGCAGTTTCACGTCGAACGAGGGCTACACCTTC. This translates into CASSFTSNEGYTF.

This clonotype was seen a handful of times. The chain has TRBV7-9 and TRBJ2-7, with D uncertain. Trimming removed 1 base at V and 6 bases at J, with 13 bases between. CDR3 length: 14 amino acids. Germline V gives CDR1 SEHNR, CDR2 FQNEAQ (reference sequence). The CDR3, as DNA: TGTGCCAGCAGCTTAGACAAAGTGGATTCCGAGCAGTACTTC. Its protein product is CASSLDKVDSEQYF.

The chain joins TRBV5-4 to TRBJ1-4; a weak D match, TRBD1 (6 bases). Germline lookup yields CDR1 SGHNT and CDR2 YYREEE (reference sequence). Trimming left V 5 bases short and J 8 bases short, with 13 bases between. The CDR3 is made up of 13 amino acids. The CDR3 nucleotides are TGTGCCAGCAGTGCAGGGGCACAAGAAAAACTGTTTTTT. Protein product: CASSAGAQEKLFF.

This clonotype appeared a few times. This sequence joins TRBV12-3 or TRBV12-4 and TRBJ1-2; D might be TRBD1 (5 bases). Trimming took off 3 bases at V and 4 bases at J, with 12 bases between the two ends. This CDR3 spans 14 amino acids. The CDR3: CASSLGQAFYGYTF. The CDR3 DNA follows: TGTGCCAGCAGTTTGGGGCAGGCCTTCTATGGCTACACCTTC.

Here the CDR3 reads CASIRDTEAFF. The CDR3 DNA is TGTGCCAGCATACGAGACACTGAAGCTTTCTTT. J is TRBJ1-1 and V is TRBV27; no clear D gene. The V end lost 7 bases, the J end lost 3 bases, and 6 bases lay between the germline ends. Germline lookup yields CDR1 MNHEY and CDR2 SMNVEV (reference sequence). The CDR3 length is 11 residues.

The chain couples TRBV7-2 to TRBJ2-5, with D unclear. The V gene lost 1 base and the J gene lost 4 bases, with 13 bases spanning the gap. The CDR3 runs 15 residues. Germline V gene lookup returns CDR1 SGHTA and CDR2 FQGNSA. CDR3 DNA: TGTGCCAGCAGCTTAGGGTCGCGGCGAGGAGAGACCCAGTACTTC. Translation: CASSLGSRRGETQYF.

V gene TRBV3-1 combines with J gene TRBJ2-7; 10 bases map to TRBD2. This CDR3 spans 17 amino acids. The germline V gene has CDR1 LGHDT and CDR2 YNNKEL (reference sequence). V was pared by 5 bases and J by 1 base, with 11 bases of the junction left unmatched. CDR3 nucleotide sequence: TGTGCCAGCAGCGAGTACGGAGCGGGAGGGAATTCCTACGAGCAGTACTTC. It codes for CASSEYGAGGNSYEQYF.

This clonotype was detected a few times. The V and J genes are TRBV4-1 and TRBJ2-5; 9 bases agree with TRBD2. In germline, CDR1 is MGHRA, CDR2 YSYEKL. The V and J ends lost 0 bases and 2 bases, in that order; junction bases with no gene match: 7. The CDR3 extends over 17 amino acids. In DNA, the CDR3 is TGCGCCAGCAGCCAAGATTTGGCTAGCGGGGTGCAAGAGACCCAGTACTTC. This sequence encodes CASSQDLASGVQETQYF.

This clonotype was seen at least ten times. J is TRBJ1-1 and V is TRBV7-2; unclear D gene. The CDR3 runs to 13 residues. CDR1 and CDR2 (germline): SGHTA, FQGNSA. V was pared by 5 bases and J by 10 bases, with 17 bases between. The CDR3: CASSLLVTTGAFF. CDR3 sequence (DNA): TGTGCCAGCAGCCTCTTGGTCACTACCGGAGCTTTCTTT.

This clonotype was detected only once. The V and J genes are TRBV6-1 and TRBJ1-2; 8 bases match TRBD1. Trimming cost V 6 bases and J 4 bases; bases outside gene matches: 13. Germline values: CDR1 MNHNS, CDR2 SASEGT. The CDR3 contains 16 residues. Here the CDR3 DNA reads TGTGCCAGCAGCCCTATCCAGGGGGCTACCTTCTATGGCTACACCTTC. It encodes CASSPIQGATFYGYTF.

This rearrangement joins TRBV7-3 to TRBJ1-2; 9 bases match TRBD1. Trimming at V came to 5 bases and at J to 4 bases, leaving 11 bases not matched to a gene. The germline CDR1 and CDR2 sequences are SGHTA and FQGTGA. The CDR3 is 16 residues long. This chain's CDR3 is CASSLGTGRQSYGYTF. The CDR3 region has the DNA TGTGCCAGCAGCCTTGGGACAGGGAGACAATCCTATGGCTACACCTTC.

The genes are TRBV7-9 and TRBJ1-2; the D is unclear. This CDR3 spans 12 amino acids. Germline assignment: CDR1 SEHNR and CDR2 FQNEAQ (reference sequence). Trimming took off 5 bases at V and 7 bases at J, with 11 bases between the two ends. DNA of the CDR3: TGTGCCAGCAGCGCCACCCCCCGTGGCTACACCTTC. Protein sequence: CASSATPRGYTF.

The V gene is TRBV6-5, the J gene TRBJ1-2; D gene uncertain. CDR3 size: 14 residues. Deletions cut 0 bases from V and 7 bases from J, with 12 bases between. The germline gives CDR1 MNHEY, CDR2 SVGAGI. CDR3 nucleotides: TGTGCCAGCAGTTACTCGCTCACGTCTATTGGCTACACCTTC. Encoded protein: CASSYSLTSIGYTF.

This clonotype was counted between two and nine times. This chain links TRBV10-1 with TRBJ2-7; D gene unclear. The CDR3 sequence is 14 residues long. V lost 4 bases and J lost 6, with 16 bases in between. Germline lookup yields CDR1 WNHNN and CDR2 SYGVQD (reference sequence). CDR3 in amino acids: CASSAASKDSEQYF. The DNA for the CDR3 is TGCGCCAGCAGTGCGGCCAGCAAAGATTCCGAGCAGTACTTC.

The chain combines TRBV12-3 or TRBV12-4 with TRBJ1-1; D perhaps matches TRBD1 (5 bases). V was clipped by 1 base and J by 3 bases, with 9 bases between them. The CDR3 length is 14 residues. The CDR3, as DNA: TGTGCCAGCAGTTTAGTAGGGGACGACACTGAAGCTTTCTTT. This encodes CASSLVGDDTEAFF.

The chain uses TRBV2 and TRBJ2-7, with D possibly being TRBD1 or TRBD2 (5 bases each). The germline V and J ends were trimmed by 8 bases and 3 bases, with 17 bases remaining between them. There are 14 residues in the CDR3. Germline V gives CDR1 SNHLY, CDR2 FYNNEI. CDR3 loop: CASATQGRGYEQYF. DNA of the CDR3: TGTGCCAGCGCGACGCAGGGTCGGGGCTACGAGCAGTACTTC.

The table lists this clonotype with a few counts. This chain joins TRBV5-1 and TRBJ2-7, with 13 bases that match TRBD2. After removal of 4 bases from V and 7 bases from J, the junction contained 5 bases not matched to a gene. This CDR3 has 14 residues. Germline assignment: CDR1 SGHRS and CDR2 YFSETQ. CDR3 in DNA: TGCGCCAGCAGCGTCGTGACTAGCGGGGGGGAGCAGTACTTC. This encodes CASSVVTSGGEQYF.

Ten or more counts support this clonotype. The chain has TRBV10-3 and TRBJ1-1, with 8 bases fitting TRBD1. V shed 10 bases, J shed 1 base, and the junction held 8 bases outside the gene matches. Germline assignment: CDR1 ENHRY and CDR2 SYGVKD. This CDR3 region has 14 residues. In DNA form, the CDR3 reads TGTGCCACCGCAACCGGGACAGGGAACACTGAAGCTTTCTTT. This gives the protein CATATGTGNTEAFF.

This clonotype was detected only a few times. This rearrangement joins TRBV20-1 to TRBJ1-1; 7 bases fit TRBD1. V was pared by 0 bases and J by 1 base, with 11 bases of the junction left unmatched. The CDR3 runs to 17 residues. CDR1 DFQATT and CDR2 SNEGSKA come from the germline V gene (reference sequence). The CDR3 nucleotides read TGCAGTGCTAGAGATCCGTTCAGGGGGTATAGGAACACTGAAGCTTTCTTT. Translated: CSARDPFRGYRNTEAFF.

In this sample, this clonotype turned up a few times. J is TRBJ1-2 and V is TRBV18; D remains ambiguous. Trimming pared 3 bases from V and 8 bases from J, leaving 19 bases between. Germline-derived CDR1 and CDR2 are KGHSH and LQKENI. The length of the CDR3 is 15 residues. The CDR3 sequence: CASSPLGPGDRGYTF. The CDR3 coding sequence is TGTGCCAGCTCACCGCTTGGCCCCGGGGATCGCGGCTACACCTTC.

CDR3 coding DNA: TGCAGTGCTAGGGGCAGCTCTGGAAACACCATATATTTT. Protein sequence: CSARGSSGNTIYF. This sequence joins TRBV20-1 and TRBJ1-3; D unresolved. CDR1 is DFQATT and CDR2 is SNEGSKA in the germline V gene (reference sequence). The CDR3 length is 13 residues. The V end lost 3 bases, the J end lost 0 bases, and 6 bases lay between the germline ends.

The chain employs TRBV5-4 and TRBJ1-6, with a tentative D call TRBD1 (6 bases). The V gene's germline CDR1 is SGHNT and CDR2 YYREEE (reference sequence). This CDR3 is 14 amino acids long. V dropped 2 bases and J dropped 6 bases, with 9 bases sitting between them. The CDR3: CASSFNRANSPLHF. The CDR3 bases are TGTGCCAGCAGCTTCAACAGGGCTAATTCACCCCTCCACTTT.